This TCR beta chain was captured by sequencing in a study of CD8+ T cells in alopecia areata. General study points: Normal scalp showed lower clonality than lesional scalp, especially alopecia totalis/universalis. Scalp sample data also include resident alphabeta T cells from normal skin.

V was shortened by 6 bases and J by 2 bases, with 9 bases between the two germline ends. This CDR3 comprises 12 residues. Germline values: CDR1 SQVTM, CDR2 ANQGSEA. This clone was detected only a few times. What it binds is not known. In each case, RNA was isolated and then reverse transcribed into cDNA as the sequencing template. The protocol was immunoSEQ multiplex PCR, while the TCRdb copy is restricted to in-frame clones and leaves out a portion. In the table there are fewer than 200,000 clones, about 60% of which are singletons. Sample: CD4+ T cells sorted from blood, taken at week 0. The TCR sequence derives from a human donor with alopecia areata. The chain combines TRBV29-1 with TRBJ2-3; D might be TRBD2 (6 bases). CDR3 nucleotide sequence: TGCAGCGTACGGGACTCCACAGATACGCAGTATTTT. It is translated as CSVRDSTDTQYF.